This record looks at one T cell receptor beta chain sequence and its context. The protocol was immunoSEQ multiplex PCR, while the TCRdb copy is restricted to in-frame clones and leaves out a portion. In the table there are about a million clones, roughly 80% of which are singletons. This sample is drawn from a study of shared clonotypes between healthy human individuals. Across the study: Three CD4 naive, three CD4 memory, two CD8 naive and one CD8 memory plate were used per donor.

V dropped 6 bases and J dropped 5; count of bases not matched to a gene: 6. Germline V CDR1 and CDR2: LGHNA, YNFKEQ. The CDR3 is 14 amino acids. The receptor was isolated from a young man in good health. Some clones in this sample may be carry-over from other donors' samples. Material for sequencing was memory CD4+ T cells from PBMCs. The subset is: CD45RA-negative fraction. The gene calls are TRBV4-2 and TRBJ2-4; 8 bases align to TRBD1. This chain's CDR3 is CASRNDRGQNIQYF. As DNA, the CDR3 is TGTGCCAGCAGAAACGACAGGGGTCAAAACATTCAGTACTTC.